The clone carrying this TCR beta chain was detected only a few times. Its antigen is as yet unknown. Anti-CD3/anti-CD28 beads served as a nonspecific positive control stimulus. Sorting of responding CD4+ T cells relied on upregulated CD40 ligand together with CD69. This was the immunoSEQ version 4 assay in survey mode. This table comes from immunoSEQ multiplex PCR, and its TCRdb copy is limited to in-frame clones, with some not included. The sample lists more than 35,000 clones; roughly 90% were seen once. The V and J ends lost 6 bases and 11 bases respectively, with 13 bases between them. The CDR3 is made up of 12 amino acids. Germline V gene data show CDR1 as MNHNY and CDR2 as SVGAGI (reference sequence). The sample belongs to a study of persistence of HIV-infected CD4 T cells. Study details: Up to roughly 180 mL blood was drawn at multiple time points; a couple of donors had single-time leukapheresis. Anti-CD3/anti-CD28 beads activated more cells than antigen stimulation did.

Study-wide findings and caveats: Degenerate expanded CDR3beta sequences were enriched among CMV- and Gag-responding cells. CMV- and Gag-responding cells had lower TCRbeta richness than CD3/CD28-responding cells.

The chain employs TRBV6-6 and TRBJ2-2; a possible D gene is TRBD2 (5 bases). The receptor was isolated from an adult man with HIV who was CMV-seropositive. The material was CD4+ T cells sorted from PBMCs after approximately 18-hour stimulation, obtained from a patient who received antiretroviral therapy. The CDR3 is CASRFFEGELFF. CDR3 nucleotides: TGTGCCAGCAGATTTTTCGAGGGCGAGCTGTTTTTT.